The rows below give T cell receptor beta chains drawn from one sample of a study of blood T cell repertoires in COVID-19. Only in-frame clones appear in the TCRdb table, and some are missing; sequencing was by immunoSEQ multiplex PCR. The profile covers approximately 75,000 clones, with approximately 88% appearing a single time and approximately 28% taken by the ten largest. Sequenced material: peripheral blood. Source of these receptors: a man aged 50 to 60 with acute or convalescent COVID-19. The CDR3 runs from the conserved cysteine through the conserved F or W. A D gene is named only where the DNA matches it firmly. Expanded clones get a size class; other rows say once, few or many, or leave the size out.

D gene,J gene,V gene,clone size,CDR3 DNA,CDR3 protein
TRBD1,TRBJ1-1,TRBV5-4,.,TGTGCCAGCAGAGCCGGGACAGAGAACACTGAAGCTTTCTTT,CASRAGTENTEAFF
.,TRBJ2-7,TRBV11-2,.,TGTGCCAGCAGCTTGAGACAGGCTTCCTACGAGCAGTACTTC,CASSLRQASYEQYF
.,TRBJ1-3,TRBV28,once,TGTGCCAGCAGTATAATTGGAAACACCATATATTTT,CASSIIGNTIYF
TRBD1,TRBJ1-1,TRBV7-3,.,TGTGCCAGCAGCTTCAAACCGCTACTAGACAGGGATCCTGAAGCTTTCTTT,CASSFKPLLDRDPEAFF
.,TRBJ1-6,TRBV21-1,few,TGTGCCAGCCCCCGAGAGACAGGGCGTCTCAGGGATTCACCCCTCCACTTT,CASPRETGRLRDSPLHF
TRBD2,TRBJ2-3,TRBV5-6,.,TGTGCCAGCAGCTTGGATACTAGCGCAGATACGCAGTATTTT,CASSLDTSADTQYF
.,TRBJ2-7,TRBV4-1,few,TGCGCCAGCAGCCAGATCCTGACTCCTTACTCCTACGAGCAGTACTTC,CASSQILTPYSYEQYF
.,TRBJ2-1,TRBV24-1,.,TGTGCCACCAGTGTTCACTACGGGGAAAACAATGAGCAGTTCTTC,CATSVHYGENNEQFF
TRBD1,TRBJ1-1,TRBV5-1,.,TGCGCCAGCAGCGGGACAGCTCTTAACACTGAAGCTTTCTTT,CASSGTALNTEAFF
TRBD1,TRBJ2-7,TRBV29-1,.,TGCAGCGTCCTCAACCGGGACAGCTCCTACGAGCAGTACTTC,CSVLNRDSSYEQYF
TRBD1,TRBJ1-1,TRBV5-7,.,TGTGCCAGCAGGGACAGGGCGGGCACTGAAGCTTTCTTT,CASRDRAGTEAFF
TRBD1,TRBJ2-5,TRBV12-3/TRBV12-4,.,TGTGCCAGCAGTTGGACAGGGGGAGAGACCCAGTACTTC,CASSWTGGETQYF
TRBD1,TRBJ2-3,TRBV6-6,.,TGTGCCACAGCCCAGGGGGCAGATACGCAGTATTTT,CATAQGADTQYF
.,TRBJ1-1,TRBV5-1,.,TGCGCCAGCAGCTTGGAAACAGACACTGAAGCTTTCTTT,CASSLETDTEAFF
.,TRBJ2-5,TRBV19,.,TGTGCCAGTAGTATGGGGGCAGAGTACCAAGAGACCCAGTACTTC,CASSMGAEYQETQYF
TRBD1,TRBJ2-6,TRBV5-3,.,TGTGCCAGAAGCCGGGACAGGTGGACCAACGTCCTGACTTTC,CARSRDRWTNVLTF